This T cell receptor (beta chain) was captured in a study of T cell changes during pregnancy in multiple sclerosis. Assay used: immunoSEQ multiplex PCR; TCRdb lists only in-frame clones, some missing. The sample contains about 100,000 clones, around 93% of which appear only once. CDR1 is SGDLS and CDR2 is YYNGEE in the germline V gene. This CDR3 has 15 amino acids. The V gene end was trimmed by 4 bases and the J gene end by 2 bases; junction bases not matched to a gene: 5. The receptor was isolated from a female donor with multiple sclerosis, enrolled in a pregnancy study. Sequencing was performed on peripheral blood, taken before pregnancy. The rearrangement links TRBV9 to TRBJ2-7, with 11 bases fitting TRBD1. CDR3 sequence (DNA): TGTGCCAGCAGCTCACGGGACAGGGGGGCCTACGAGCAGTACTTC. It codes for CASSSRDRGAYEQYF.